Presented here are 25 T cell receptor beta chains from one specimen sequenced in a study of blood T cell repertoires in COVID-19. Clones were sequenced by immunoSEQ multiplex PCR, and TCRdb holds only the in-frame ones, with some missing. Found here are fewer than 250,000 clones, about 91% of them singletons; the top ten hold just over 2.5%. The sequencing sample was made of PBMCs or T cells enriched from blood (not recorded which). The receptors shown here come from a woman younger than 45 with acute COVID-19.

J is TRBJ1-4 and V is TRBV11-2; maybe TRBD1 (5 bases). V was clipped by 4 bases and J by 3 bases, with 15 bases between them. CDR3 length: 16 amino acids. Germline CDR1 reads SGHAT; CDR2 reads FQNNGV. The DNA of the CDR3 is TGTGCCAGCAGCTCCCAGGAGGGGTTGCCTAATGAAAAACTGTTTTTT. Encoded protein: CASSSQEGLPNEKLFF.

The V gene is TRBV4-1, the J gene TRBJ2-7; 7 nucleotides agree with TRBD1. This CDR3 comprises 15 residues. V gave up 1 base and J gave up 2 bases; unmatched junction bases: 5. Germline V gives CDR1 MGHRA, CDR2 YSYEKL. CDR3 DNA sequence: TGCGCCAGCAGCCAAGTAAGGGGGCGCGCCTACGAGCAGTACTTC. Its protein is CASSQVRGRAYEQYF.

This clone was observed a handful of times. The chain is built from TRBV27 and TRBJ1-6; no firm D call. The V gene's germline CDR1 is MNHEY and CDR2 SMNVEV (reference sequence). V lost 3 bases and J lost 7, with 10 bases in between. There are 14 residues in the CDR3. The CDR3 loop reads CASSLAGYNSPLHF. CDR3 DNA: TGTGCCAGCAGTTTGGCGGGATACAATTCACCCCTCCACTTT.

The V gene is TRBV5-8, the J gene TRBJ2-3; 8 bases line up with TRBD1. After removal of 4 bases from V and 10 bases from J, the junction contained 8 bases not matched to a gene. Germline CDR1 and CDR2: SGHTS and YDEGEE. CDR3 length equals 13 residues. CDR3 nucleotides: TGTGCCAGCAGCCCCCCCGGACAGGGTCCGCAGTATTTT. Translating it yields CASSPPGQGPQYF.

J is TRBJ2-7 and V is TRBV10-1, with 7 bases that match TRBD1. This CDR3 comprises 15 residues. V gave up 0 bases and J gave up 4 bases; unmatched junction bases: 6. Per germline, CDR1 WNHNN and CDR2 SYGVQD (reference sequence). The CDR3 loop is CASSESSRGSYEQYF. CDR3 coding DNA: TGCGCCAGCAGTGAGTCGAGCAGGGGGTCTTACGAGCAGTACTTC.

V and J are TRBV4-1 and TRBJ1-2; 7 bases map to TRBD1. Germline values: CDR1 MGHRA, CDR2 YSYEKL. V shed 9 bases, J shed 9 bases, and the junction held 10 bases outside the gene matches. There are 12 residues in the CDR3. As DNA, the CDR3 is TGCGCCAGTAGGGGGCAGGGGAGTAGCTACACCTTC. Its protein product is CASRGQGSSYTF.

The gene calls are TRBV7-2 and TRBJ1-1; 7 bases are shared with TRBD1. CDR3 size: 14 residues. Per the germline V gene, CDR1 is SGHTA and CDR2 is FQGNSA. V gave up 5 bases and J gave up 0 bases; unmatched junction bases: 3. The chain's CDR3 is CASSPTGMNTEAFF. The CDR3 DNA reads TGTGCCAGCAGCCCGACAGGGATGAACACTGAAGCTTTCTTT.

The V and J genes are TRBV3-1 (or the pseudogene TRBV3-2) and TRBJ2-7; TRBD1 aligns across 7 bases. Germline V gives CDR1 LGHDT, CDR2 YNNKEL (reference sequence). V was clipped by 6 bases and J by 6 bases; unmatched bases: 14. CDR3 length equals 15 residues. CDR3 DNA: TGTGCCAGCAGTCTATTTCGACAGGGATCAAGCGAGCAGTACTTC. Its protein is CASSLFRQGSSEQYF.

Only one count was recorded for this clone. The V call is TRBV27, the J call TRBJ2-6, with unresolved D. The V end lost 5 bases, the J end lost 0 bases, and 8 bases lay between the germline ends. Germline CDR1 MNHEY, CDR2 SMNVEV (reference sequence). CDR3 length: 15 amino acids. CDR3 nucleotide sequence: TGTGCCAGCAGTCTAATGTTCTCTGGGGCCAACGTCCTGACTTTC. Protein product: CASSLMFSGANVLTF.

This chain uses TRBV12-5 with TRBJ1-1; TRBD1 agrees at 8 bases. V lost 1 base, J lost 3 bases, and 7 bases stayed unmatched. The germline CDR1 and CDR2 sequences are LGHNT and FRNRAP. The CDR3 spans 16 residues. CDR3 coding DNA: TGTGCTAGTGGTTTGGCCCTGGACAGGGAGGACACTGAAGCTTTCTTT. Protein sequence: CASGLALDREDTEAFF.

J is TRBJ1-6 and V is TRBV29-1; possibly TRBD1 for D (5 bases). The germline gives CDR1 SQVTM, CDR2 ANQGSEA. V lost 6 bases and J lost 0, with 9 bases in between. The CDR3 covers 14 residues. The CDR3 here is CSVRQSSYNSPLHF. CDR3 in DNA: TGCAGCGTCCGACAGAGCTCCTATAATTCACCCCTCCACTTT.

The chain couples TRBV19 to TRBJ1-5; 12 positions agree with TRBD1. The CDR3 runs 15 residues. Germline V lookup: CDR1 LNHDA, CDR2 SQIVND (reference sequence). With 5 bases clipped from V and 7 bases from J, the junction kept 6 bases outside the gene matches. CDR3 loop: CASSSGQGAGQPQHF. CDR3 sequence (DNA): TGTGCCAGTAGTTCGGGACAGGGGGCAGGGCAGCCCCAGCATTTT. Using reference TRBV19 and TRBJ1-5 for the parts outside the CDR3, the full variable domain is DGGITQSPKYLFRKEGQNVTLSCEQNLNHDAMYWYRQDPGQGLRLIYYSQIVNDFQKGDIAEGYSVSREKKESFPLTVTSAQKNPTAFYLCASSSGQGAGQPQHFGDGTRLSIL.

The CDR3 DNA follows: TGTGCCAGCGGTGGGGGGTACACTGAAGCTTTCTTT. Its translation is CASGGGYTEAFF. This chain connects TRBV7-2 to TRBJ1-1; D is perhaps TRBD1 (5 bases). Trimming pared 8 bases from V and 3 bases from J, leaving 10 bases between. CDR1 and CDR2 from the germline V gene are SGHTA and FQGNSA. The CDR3 runs 12 residues.

The V gene is TRBV27, the J gene TRBJ2-3; weak D call: TRBD1 (6 bases). V lost 5 bases and J 1 base, leaving 16 bases between the germline ends. The CDR3 consists of 16 residues. Germline assignment: CDR1 MNHEY and CDR2 SMNVEV (reference sequence). The CDR3 coding sequence is TGTGCCAGCAGTCTAATGGGGGACACCCGCACAGATACGCAGTATTTT. Translation: CASSLMGDTRTDTQYF.

V gene TRBV3-1 (or the pseudogene TRBV3-2) combines with J gene TRBJ2-7, with no clear D. The CDR3 is 15 amino acids. Per germline, CDR1 LGHDT and CDR2 YNNKEL (reference sequence). Trimming shortened V by 0 bases and J by 2 bases, and 11 bases separated the two germline ends. CDR3 residues: CASSQDSSVAYEQYF. CDR3 bases: TGTGCCAGCAGCCAAGATTCCTCGGTGGCCTACGAGCAGTACTTC.

CDR3 nucleotide sequence: TGTGCCAGCAGCCAAAACAGGGGAGACGAGCAGTACTTC. It yields the protein CASSQNRGDEQYF. The rearrangement uses TRBV11-2 and TRBJ2-7, with 7 bases identical to TRBD1. The CDR3 runs 13 residues. With V trimmed by 5 bases and J by 5 bases, 6 bases remained unmatched. Germline V gene data show CDR1 as SGHAT and CDR2 as FQNNGV.

The genes are TRBV18 and TRBJ2-1, with 10 bases lining up with TRBD1. V shed 6 bases and J 4 bases; nucleotides not matched to a gene: 9. Germline lookup yields CDR1 KGHSH and CDR2 LQKENI. This CDR3 is built from 16 residues. In nucleotides, the CDR3 is TGTGCCAGCTCTCACGGGGACAGGGGCAATTACAATGAGCAGTTCTTC. It codes for CASSHGDRGNYNEQFF.

The V and J genes are TRBV20-1 and TRBJ2-5; a weak D match, TRBD2 (6 bases). CDR3 length: 11 residues. Germline V gene sequence: CDR1 DFQATT, CDR2 SNEGSKA (reference sequence). For the CDR3, the DNA is TGCACCGGACTATTCCTTGAGACCCAGTACTTC. It codes for CTGLFLETQYF.

This chain uses TRBV12-3 or TRBV12-4 with TRBJ2-5, with D perhaps TRBD1 (6 bases). V shed 6 bases and J shed 3 bases, with 11 bases lying between them. The CDR3 extends over 13 amino acids. CDR3 DNA sequence: TGTGCCAGCAGGATTCAGGGGAAAGAGACCCAGTACTTC. Amino acids: CASRIQGKETQYF.

This clone was detected once. This chain uses TRBV7-9 with TRBJ1-2; D is unresolved. Deletions cut 1 base from V and 4 bases from J, with 13 bases between. The CDR3 loop spans 15 amino acids. In germline, CDR1 is SEHNR, CDR2 FQNEAQ (reference sequence). This chain's CDR3 is CASSLVAGAGYGYTF. Here the CDR3 DNA reads TGTGCCAGCAGCTTAGTGGCAGGCGCGGGCTATGGCTACACCTTC.

V gene TRBV19 combines with J gene TRBJ1-3; 7 positions agree with TRBD1. The CDR3 consists of 15 residues. CDR1 LNHDA and CDR2 SQIVND come from the germline V gene (reference sequence). With V trimmed by 7 bases and J by 4 bases, 10 bases remained unmatched. CDR3 in DNA: TGTGCCAGTAAAAACAGGGGCGCGCCGGGAAACACCATATATTTT. It codes for CASKNRGAPGNTIYF.

The chain joins TRBV5-6 to TRBJ2-3, with TRBD2 as a possible D gene (5 bases). V shed 2 bases and J shed 4 bases, with 5 bases lying between them. The germline gives CDR1 SGHDT, CDR2 YYEEEE. This CDR3 region has 12 residues. The CDR3: CASSLLADTQYF. CDR3 nucleotides: TGTGCCAGCAGCTTACTAGCAGATACGCAGTATTTT.

To note about this clone: This sample also contains other DNA sequences that code for the same CDR3. This chain connects TRBV20-1 to TRBJ2-7, with a possible D match to TRBD1 (5 bases). Germline CDR1 reads DFQATT; CDR2 reads SNEGSKA (reference sequence). The CDR3 runs 11 residues. V was shortened by 6 bases and J by 1 base, with 7 bases between the two germline ends. CDR3 loop: CSAGDSYEQYF. CDR3 sequence (DNA): TGCAGTGCAGGGGATTCCTACGAGCAGTACTTC.

The genes are TRBV6-5 and TRBJ1-1; D call uncertain. The CDR3 contains 12 residues. Trimming left V 6 bases short and J 1 base short, with 6 bases between. The germline CDR1 and CDR2 sequences are MNHEY and SVGAGI. The chain's CDR3 is CASRRQNTEAFF. The CDR3 DNA sequence: TGTGCCAGCAGACGACAGAACACTGAAGCTTTCTTT.

The table lists this clone with a few counts. The rearrangement uses TRBV15 and TRBJ1-1; D is undetermined. The length of the CDR3 is 13 residues. CDR1 is LNHNV, CDR2 YYDKDF, per germline (reference sequence). The V gene lost 1 base and the J gene lost 4 bases, with 7 bases spanning the gap. The CDR3 DNA reads as TGTGCCACCAGCAGAGGGTCAGGCACTGAAGCTTTCTTT. Its protein product is CATSRGSGTEAFF.